This T cell receptor (beta chain) was obtained from a study of blood T cell repertoires in COVID-19. Libraries were prepared by immunoSEQ multiplex PCR; TCRdb keeps only in-frame clonotypes and omits some of them. This sample has around 97,000 clones; about 80% occur once, and the top ten carry roughly 10%. The CDR3 has 16 amino acids. The germline V and J ends were trimmed by 0 bases and 4 bases, with 15 bases remaining between them. CDR1 is LGHDT and CDR2 is YNNKEL in the germline V gene (reference sequence). Specimen: peripheral blood. This chain links TRBV3-1 (or the pseudogene TRBV3-2) with TRBJ1-1; D might be TRBD1 (5 bases). The TCR originated in a man between 65 and 85 years old with acute or convalescent COVID-19. The CDR3 here is CASSQDEADGGTEAFF. The DNA for the CDR3 is TGTGCCAGCAGCCAAGATGAGGCAGACGGGGGCACTGAAGCTTTCTTT.